Below are 3 T cell receptor beta chains sequenced from a single sample in a study of blood T cell repertoires in COVID-19. Sequencing used immunoSEQ multiplex PCR; TCRdb keeps in-frame clones, though not all of them. The sample consists of approximately 270,000 clones, approximately 86% of them appearing once. The specimen was peripheral blood. These receptors were collected from a human donor with COVID-19, enrolled during active disease. The donor label of this sample is uncertain.

The chain has TRBV9 and TRBJ1-4; no firm D call. Germline-derived CDR1 and CDR2 are SGDLS and YYNGEE. CDR3 length: 15 residues. The V end lost 4 bases, the J end lost 4 bases, and 14 bases lay between the germline ends. CDR3 coding DNA: TGTGCCAGCAGCCGAGGAGGCGGTAGTAATGAAAAACTGTTTTTT. Translating gives CASSRGGGSNEKLFF.

The rearrangement links TRBV6-6 to TRBJ2-7; tentative D call: TRBD2 (6 bases). Trimming pared 8 bases from V and 5 bases from J, leaving 13 bases between. CDR1 is MNHNY and CDR2 is SVGAGI in the germline V gene (reference sequence). The CDR3 is 12 amino acids. The CDR3 sequence is CASGAGFNEQYF. CDR3 in DNA: TGTGCCAGCGGGGCGGGATTCAACGAGCAGTACTTC.

V and J are TRBV9 and TRBJ1-1; D is perhaps TRBD1 (6 bases). Germline V CDR1 and CDR2: SGDLS, YYNGEE. Trimming removed 5 bases at V and 0 bases at J, with 8 bases between. CDR3 length: 13 amino acids. CDR3 nucleotides: TGTGCCAGCAGTCAGGGGCTGAACACTGAAGCTTTCTTT. Amino acids: CASSQGLNTEAFF.